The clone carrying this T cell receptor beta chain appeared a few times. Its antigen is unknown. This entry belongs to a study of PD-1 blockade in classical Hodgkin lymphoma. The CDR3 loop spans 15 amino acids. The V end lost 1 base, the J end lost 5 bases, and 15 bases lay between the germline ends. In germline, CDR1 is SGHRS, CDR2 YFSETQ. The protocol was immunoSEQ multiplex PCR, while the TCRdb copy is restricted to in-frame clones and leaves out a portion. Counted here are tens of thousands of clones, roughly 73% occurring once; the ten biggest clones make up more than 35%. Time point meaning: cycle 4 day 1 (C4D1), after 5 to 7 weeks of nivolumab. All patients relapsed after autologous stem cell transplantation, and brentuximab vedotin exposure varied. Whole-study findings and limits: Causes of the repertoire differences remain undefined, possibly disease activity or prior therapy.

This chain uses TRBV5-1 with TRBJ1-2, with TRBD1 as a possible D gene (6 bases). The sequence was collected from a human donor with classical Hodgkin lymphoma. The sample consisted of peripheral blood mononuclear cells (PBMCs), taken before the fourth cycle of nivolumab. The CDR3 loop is CASSLRAGETYGYTF. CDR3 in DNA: TGCGCCAGCAGCTTGAGAGCAGGGGAAACTTATGGCTACACCTTC.